One sample yielded the 22 T cell receptor beta chains listed below, sequenced in a study of blood T cell repertoires in COVID-19. Data came from immunoSEQ multiplex PCR; TCRdb stores just in-frame clones and leaves some out. The sample lists 56,000 or so clones, about 87% occurring once. Input material: peripheral blood. Receptors originate from a man aged 45 to 65 with acute or convalescent COVID-19.

The genes are TRBV19 and TRBJ2-4; tentative D call: TRBD2 (7 bases). V was cut by 7 bases and J by 0 bases, with 19 bases left in between. Germline CDR1 is LNHDA and CDR2 is SQIVND (reference sequence). The CDR3 spans 17 residues. The CDR3 here is CASTFSIGGGAKNIQYF. CDR3 sequence (DNA): TGTGCCAGTACCTTCTCGATAGGGGGGGGAGCCAAAAACATTCAGTACTTC.

This clone was observed a single time. The V gene is TRBV25-1, the J gene TRBJ1-1; D may be TRBD1 (6 bases). V lost 9 bases and J 1 base, leaving 12 bases between the germline ends. This CDR3 comprises 13 residues. Germline lookup yields CDR1 MGHDK and CDR2 SYGVNS. The CDR3 is CASKQGQNTEAFF. Here the CDR3 DNA reads TGTGCCAGTAAACAGGGACAGAACACTGAAGCTTTCTTT.

CDR3 sequence: CASSIGPSGSSQETQYF. The DNA for the CDR3 is TGTGCCAGTAGTATAGGTCCTAGCGGGAGTTCGCAAGAGACCCAGTACTTC. The V call is TRBV19, the J call TRBJ2-5, with 10 bases lining up with TRBD2. The length of the CDR3 is 17 residues. Trimming took 1 base from V and 2 from J; bases not matched to a gene: 7. From germline, CDR1 is LNHDA and CDR2 SQIVND (reference sequence).

In this sample, this clone turned up a few times. V usage is TRBV19 and J usage is TRBJ1-1; perhaps TRBD1 as D (6 bases). There are 14 residues in the CDR3. Trimming removed 4 bases from V and 2 bases from J, with 11 bases in between. Germline assignment: CDR1 LNHDA and CDR2 SQIVND (reference sequence). The CDR3 DNA sequence: TGTGCCAGTAGTACCCGGACAGCAAACACTGAAGCTTTCTTT. Its translation: CASSTRTANTEAFF. The full variable domain, completed using reference TRBV19 and TRBJ1-1, is DGGITQSPKYLFRKEGQNVTLSCEQNLNHDAMYWYRQDPGQGLRLIYYSQIVNDFQKGDIAEGYSVSREKKESFPLTVTSAQKNPTAFYLCASSTRTANTEAFFGQGTRLTVV.

This clone came up once. The chain has TRBV6-5 and TRBJ2-7; 7 nucleotides align to TRBD1. The ends lost 7 bases at V and 9 bases at J; junction bases unmatched: 9. The CDR3 is made up of 12 amino acids. Germline CDR1 and CDR2: MNHEY and SVGAGI. The DNA for the CDR3 is TGTGCCAGCAAACAGGGGTCTGGGGGGCAGTACTTC. Translating it yields CASKQGSGGQYF.

This clone was observed a handful of times. CDR3 sequence: CASTPGSADRGEQFF. CDR3 sequence (DNA): TGTGCCAGCACCCCAGGTAGCGCTGACCGGGGTGAGCAGTTCTTC. J is TRBJ2-1 and V is TRBV11-3; tentative D call: TRBD2 (5 bases). V was pared by 7 bases and J by 9 bases, with 22 bases between. This CDR3 spans 15 amino acids. Germline V gene data show CDR1 as SGHNT and CDR2 as YENEEA.

This sequence joins TRBV30 and TRBJ2-7, with 8 positions matching TRBD2. The V and J ends lost 7 bases and 2 bases, in that order; junction bases with no gene match: 4. The germline V gene has CDR1 GTSNPN and CDR2 SVGIG (reference sequence). The CDR3 covers 12 residues. Written as DNA, the CDR3 is TGTGCCTTAACTAGCGGAGCCTACGAGCAGTACTTC. This sequence encodes CALTSGAYEQYF.

This clone was found once. Mismatch with germline at one junction end may stem from a read error. The chain has TRBV7-7 and TRBJ2-5; D is perhaps TRBD2 (6 bases). CDR1 and CDR2 (germline): SSHAT, FNYEAQ (reference sequence). The CDR3 covers 15 residues. The CDR3 loop reads CASSPRAGMGETQYF. Here the CDR3 DNA reads TGTGCTAGCAGCCCCCGGGCGGGGATGGGGGAGACCCAGTACTTC.

This clone was observed a single time. CDR3 residues: CASSQVGRGRRDIQYF. In DNA, the CDR3 is TGCGCCAGCAGCCAAGTAGGCCGGGGACGGAGGGACATTCAGTACTTC. J is TRBJ2-4 and V is TRBV4-1; D possibly corresponds to TRBD2 (6 bases). V lost 1 base and J lost 8, with 18 bases in between. The CDR3 runs to 16 residues. CDR1 is MGHRA and CDR2 is YSYEKL in the germline V gene.

This clone appeared a single time. This chain connects TRBV18 to TRBJ2-3; TRBD2 matches 7 bases. This CDR3 spans 12 amino acids. V shed 8 bases, J shed 6 bases, and the junction held 5 bases outside the gene matches. Germline V lookup: CDR1 KGHSH, CDR2 LQKENI. In DNA, the CDR3 is TGTGCCAGCACCCGGGGGGATGATACGCAGTATTTT. Translating gives CASTRGDDTQYF.

The V gene is TRBV14, the J gene TRBJ1-1; the match to TRBD1 covers 7 bases. Germline CDR1 is SGHDN and CDR2 is FVKESK. This CDR3 is built from 16 residues. V lost 1 base, J lost 1 base, and 6 bases stayed unmatched. The DNA for the CDR3 is TGTGCCAGCAGCCAAGGTCGGGACAGAGAGAACACTGAAGCTTTCTTT. Protein product: CASSQGRDRENTEAFF.

The V gene is TRBV5-1, the J gene TRBJ2-6; TRBD1 is a possible D gene (5 bases). The V end was cut by 3 bases, the J end by 11 bases, with 18 bases between. In germline, CDR1 is SGHRS, CDR2 YFSETQ. The CDR3 has 15 amino acids. The CDR3 loop reads CASSSNYRIGDVLTF. The CDR3 nucleotides are TGCGCCAGCAGCTCGAATTACAGGATAGGAGACGTCCTGACTTTC. Looking up the rest from reference TRBV5-1 and TRBJ2-6 gives the full variable domain: KAGVTQTPRYLIKTRGQQVTLSCSPISGHRSVSWYQQTPGQGLQFLFEYFSETQRNKGNFPGRFSGRQFSNSRSEMNVSTLELGDSALYLCASSSNYRIGDVLTFGAGSRLTVL.

This chain joins TRBV5-6 and TRBJ2-5, with TRBD2 matching 10 bases. Germline assignment: CDR1 SGHDT and CDR2 YYEEEE. The CDR3 runs 14 residues. The trim removed 4 bases at V and 4 bases at J, leaving 4 bases unmatched. The CDR3 is CASSNRLAGETQYF. The CDR3 DNA reads as TGTGCCAGCAGCAATCGACTAGCGGGAGAGACCCAGTACTTC.

The genes are TRBV18 and TRBJ2-7; 9 bases align to TRBD1. The CDR3 totals 18 residues. The V and J ends lost 0 bases and 3 bases, in that order; junction bases with no gene match: 12. CDR1 is KGHSH and CDR2 is LQKENI in the germline V gene. Here the CDR3 reads CASSPPGTGSGDGYEQYF. The CDR3 bases are TGTGCCAGCTCACCACCCGGGACAGGGAGCGGGGACGGCTACGAGCAGTACTTC.

The chain employs TRBV7-9 and TRBJ1-6; D is ambiguous. The CDR3 length is 14 residues. Trimming took off 4 bases at V and 6 bases at J, with 10 bases between the two ends. CDR1 is SEHNR and CDR2 is FQNEAQ in the germline V gene (reference sequence). The CDR3 loop reads CASSYRVPNSPLHF. The CDR3 nucleotides are TGTGCCAGCAGCTACCGCGTTCCTAATTCACCCCTCCACTTT. The whole variable domain, filled in from reference TRBV7-9 and TRBJ1-6, reads DTGVSQNPRHKITKRGQNVTFRCDPISEHNRLYWYRQTLGQGPEFLTYFQNEAQLEKSRLLSDRFSAERPKGSFSTLEIQRTEQGDSAMYLCASSYRVPNSPLHFGNGTRLTVT.

This sequence joins TRBV12-3 or TRBV12-4 and TRBJ2-7; D gene unclear. This CDR3 spans 12 amino acids. The V gene lost 6 bases and the J gene lost 7 bases, with 13 bases spanning the gap. The CDR3 reads CASSRDGAEQYF. CDR3 nucleotide sequence: TGTGCCAGCAGCCGAGACGGAGCTGAGCAGTACTTC.

The chain couples TRBV28 to TRBJ1-2; D gene unclear. This CDR3 has 12 amino acids. The V end was cut by 2 bases, the J end by 6 bases, with 7 bases between. The V gene's germline CDR1 is MDHEN and CDR2 SYDVKM. As DNA, the CDR3 is TGTGCCAGCAGTTTAAGCGGCGATGGCTACACCTTC. This gives the protein CASSLSGDGYTF.

This chain connects TRBV18 to TRBJ1-1, with no clear D. Per germline, CDR1 KGHSH and CDR2 LQKENI. This CDR3 contains 14 residues. Trimming cost V 0 bases and J 11 bases, with 16 bases left between them. The CDR3: CASSPPVLVDRAFF. The DNA of the CDR3 is TGTGCCAGCTCACCACCGGTTTTAGTTGATCGGGCTTTCTTT.

The CDR3 sequence is CASSQDLGDRGEQYF. In DNA form, the CDR3 reads TGTGCCAGCAGCCAAGATTTGGGGGACAGGGGCGAGCAGTACTTC. The chain couples TRBV4-2 to TRBJ2-7; 10 bases are a match to TRBD1. Trimming removed 0 bases from V and 6 bases from J; junction bases left unmatched: 5. Germline V gene sequence: CDR1 LGHNA, CDR2 YNFKEQ. This CDR3 contains 15 residues.

The CDR3 spells CASSSGDTQYF. Written as DNA, the CDR3 is TGTGCCAGCAGCTCGGGAGATACGCAGTATTTT. This chain joins TRBV5-4 and TRBJ2-3; D is unresolved. CDR1 is SGHNT and CDR2 is YYREEE in the germline V gene (reference sequence). Trimming stripped 3 bases from V and 5 bases from J, with 4 bases between. The CDR3 spans 11 residues. Full variable domain (rest looked up from reference TRBV5-4 and TRBJ2-3): ETGVTQSPTHLIKTRGQQVTLRCSSQSGHNTVSWYQQALGQGPQFIFQYYREEENGRGNFPPRFSGLQFPNYSSELNVNALELDDSALYLCASSSGDTQYFGPGTRLTVL.

This clone was detected only once. The J gene is TRBJ2-2, the V gene TRBV5-1; a possible D gene is TRBD2 (5 bases). The germline V gene encodes CDR1 SGHRS and CDR2 YFSETQ. The CDR3 spans 15 residues. The V gene lost 7 bases and the J gene lost 2 bases, with 15 bases spanning the gap. The CDR3 loop is CASHAGSANTGELFF. CDR3 nucleotides: TGCGCCAGCCATGCGGGTAGCGCAAACACCGGGGAGCTGTTTTTT.

The chain is built from TRBV11-2 and TRBJ2-5; maybe TRBD1 (5 bases). In germline, CDR1 is SGHAT, CDR2 FQNNGV. The ends were cut back, 5 bases at V and 2 bases at J, with 15 bases in the middle. This CDR3 comprises 15 residues. CDR3 residues: CASSHGWPGQETQYF. CDR3 DNA sequence: TGTGCCAGCAGCCACGGTTGGCCAGGGCAAGAGACCCAGTACTTC.